This T cell receptor (beta chain) derives from a study of blood T cell repertoires in COVID-19. As for the study in general: The study drew acute and convalescent COVID-19 samples from the United States, Italy and Spain. Sample material is recorded as cDNA or gDNA derived from T cells, B-cell-depleted T cells, or PBMCs.

As handled by the study authors: Amplification with reference gene primers provided the estimates of nucleated cell counts. Only in-frame clones appear in the TCRdb table, and some are missing; sequencing was by immunoSEQ multiplex PCR. The DNA was the basis for D and trimming; V, J and clone size are from that table. This sample has about 140,000 clones; about three quarters occur once, and the top ten carry 10% to 15%. Germline V gene lookup returns CDR1 LNHDA and CDR2 SQIVND (reference sequence). Germline trimming cut 4 bases from V and 5 bases from J; bases unmatched to any gene: 6. This CDR3 spans 14 amino acids.

The chain is built from TRBV19 and TRBJ1-1; TRBD1 aligns across 8 bases. The receptor's source is an elderly man with acute or convalescent COVID-19. Sequences were obtained from peripheral blood. The CDR3 loop reads CASSTQGARTEAFF. CDR3 DNA: TGTGCCAGTAGTACCCAGGGGGCTAGGACTGAAGCTTTCTTT.